Presented here are 16 T cell receptor beta chains from one specimen sequenced in a study of blood T cell repertoires in COVID-19. Method: immunoSEQ multiplex PCR; TCRdb's copy keeps in-frame clones and lacks some. The sample yields about 70,000 clones, approximately 88% seen once. Sequenced input: peripheral blood. The origin of the receptors is a woman in her sixties or seventies with acute or convalescent COVID-19.

CDR3 nucleotides: TGTGCCAGCAGCATCGGACTAGCGGGAGGAAGATCCTACGAGCAGTACTTC. This sequence encodes CASSIGLAGGRSYEQYF. The chain is built from TRBV11-2 and TRBJ2-7; TRBD2 agrees at 14 bases. Trimming at V came to 5 bases and at J to 1 base, leaving 7 bases not matched to a gene. The CDR3 sequence is 17 residues long. Germline V gene data show CDR1 as SGHAT and CDR2 as FQNNGV.

The V and J genes are TRBV5-1 and TRBJ2-1; 13 bases are a match to TRBD2. The CDR3 runs to 18 residues. Germline values: CDR1 SGHRS, CDR2 YFSETQ. V trimming: 0 bases; J trimming: 6 bases; junction bases outside the gene matches: 9. The CDR3 DNA follows: TGCGCCAGCAGCTTGGGCGGGACTAGCGGGGAAAGGATCAATGAGCAGTTCTTC. It specifies CASSLGGTSGERINEQFF. The whole variable domain, filled in from reference TRBV5-1 and TRBJ2-1, reads KAGVTQTPRYLIKTRGQQVTLSCSPISGHRSVSWYQQTPGQGLQFLFEYFSETQRNKGNFPGRFSGRQFSNSRSEMNVSTLELGDSALYLCASSLGGTSGERINEQFFGPGTRLTVL.

V and J are TRBV11-3 and TRBJ2-5; weak D call: TRBD2 (6 bases). Deletions cut 1 base from V and 8 bases from J, with 11 bases between. This CDR3 has 13 residues. Germline-derived CDR1 and CDR2 are SGHNT and YENEEA. The CDR3 DNA follows: TGTGCCAGCAGCTTAGGGGGGGTCAGCACCCAGTACTTC. This gives the protein CASSLGGVSTQYF.

V usage is TRBV19 and J usage is TRBJ2-2; the match to TRBD2 covers 8 bases. The germline gives CDR1 LNHDA, CDR2 SQIVND (reference sequence). J gave up 1 base and V 5 bases, and 3 bases lay outside the gene matches. The CDR3 is 15 residues long. The CDR3 sequence: CASSALAGNTGELFF. The CDR3 nucleotides read TGTGCCAGTAGTGCCCTAGCGGGGAACACCGGGGAGCTGTTTTTT.

The chain has TRBV2 and TRBJ2-2; D is perhaps TRBD1 (5 bases). This CDR3 spans 14 amino acids. Trimming cost V 4 bases and J 1 base, with 7 bases left between them. Per germline, CDR1 SNHLY and CDR2 FYNNEI. CDR3 residues: CASSATVNTGELFF. Here the CDR3 DNA reads TGTGCCAGCAGTGCGACAGTGAACACCGGGGAGCTGTTTTTT.

The V and J genes are TRBV28 and TRBJ1-3; D is undetermined. This CDR3 is 15 amino acids long. Trimming removed 3 bases from V and 0 bases from J, with 9 bases in between. Germline V gene data show CDR1 as MDHEN and CDR2 as SYDVKM. CDR3 region: CASSLGQSSGNTIYF. The CDR3 bases are TGTGCCAGCAGTTTGGGCCAGAGCTCTGGAAACACCATATATTTT.

The chain couples TRBV5-4 to TRBJ2-7, with TRBD1 matching 7 bases. Germline-derived CDR1 and CDR2 are SGHNT and YYREEE (reference sequence). J gave up 2 bases and V 4 bases, and 9 bases lay outside the gene matches. There are 15 residues in the CDR3. In DNA, the CDR3 is TGTGCCAGCAGCCGTCCGGGACAGAGAGCCTACGAGCAGTACTTC. Protein: CASSRPGQRAYEQYF.

The V gene is TRBV18, the J gene TRBJ2-7; unclear D gene. This CDR3 is built from 13 residues. Germline lookup yields CDR1 KGHSH and CDR2 LQKENI. The V end was cut by 4 bases, the J end by 5 bases, with 12 bases between. CDR3 loop: CASSRSVTDEQYF. In DNA, the CDR3 is TGTGCCAGCTCACGGTCGGTAACCGACGAGCAGTACTTC.

The chain's CDR3 is CATTPRPATNEKLFF. As DNA, the CDR3 is TGTGCCACCACTCCCAGGCCTGCAACTAATGAAAAACTGTTTTTT. The J gene is TRBJ1-4, the V gene TRBV10-3, with no clear D. This CDR3 is built from 15 residues. V was clipped by 10 bases and J by 0 bases, with 15 bases between them. The germline gives CDR1 ENHRY, CDR2 SYGVKD.

This sequence joins TRBV30 and TRBJ1-3, with a possible D match to TRBD1 (5 bases). V shed 3 bases and J shed 6 bases, with 9 bases lying between them. CDR1 GTSNPN and CDR2 SVGIG come from the germline V gene (reference sequence). The CDR3 is made up of 12 amino acids. This CDR3 is CAWSTGANTIYF. For the CDR3, the DNA is TGTGCCTGGAGCACAGGAGCAAACACCATATATTTT.

The gene calls are TRBV14 and TRBJ1-4, with a weak D call TRBD1 (6 bases). The CDR3 is made up of 15 amino acids. In germline, CDR1 is SGHDN, CDR2 FVKESK. Trimming removed 4 bases at V and 7 bases at J, with 16 bases between. CDR3 protein: CASSRQTGLGEKLFF. For the CDR3, the DNA is TGTGCCAGCAGCCGGCAGACAGGTCTGGGTGAAAAACTGTTTTTT.

The rearrangement joins TRBV12-5 to TRBJ1-5; 8 bases line up with TRBD1. The CDR3 runs to 15 residues. V shed 6 bases and J 4 bases; nucleotides not matched to a gene: 8. From germline, CDR1 is LGHNT and CDR2 FRNRAP. CDR3 sequence reads: CASGTPRTGNQPQHF. CDR3 bases: TGTGCTAGTGGCACCCCCAGGACAGGGAATCAGCCCCAGCATTTT.

The chain combines TRBV5-1 with TRBJ2-3; 14 bases match TRBD2. Germline CDR1 reads SGHRS; CDR2 reads YFSETQ. The CDR3 runs 16 residues. V was pared by 3 bases and J by 3 bases, with 3 bases of the junction left unmatched. In nucleotides, the CDR3 is TGCGCCAGCAGCTCTGGGACTAGCGGGAGTACAGATACGCAGTATTTT. Translation: CASSSGTSGSTDTQYF.

This clone was seen just once. This rearrangement joins TRBV11-2 to TRBJ2-7; TRBD1 is a possible D gene (5 bases). V lost 6 bases, J lost 0 bases, and 15 bases lay in between. The CDR3 loop spans 15 amino acids. Germline-derived CDR1 and CDR2 are SGHAT and FQNNGV. CDR3 residues: CASRQEYRFSYEQYF. The CDR3 region has the DNA TGTGCCAGCAGACAAGAGTACAGGTTCTCCTACGAGCAGTACTTC.

The J gene is TRBJ1-1, the V gene TRBV29-1, with no clear D. Trimming took off 5 bases at V and 1 base at J, with 5 bases between the two ends. Germline assignment: CDR1 SQVTM and CDR2 ANQGSEA. This CDR3 spans 11 amino acids. The CDR3 protein is CSVTTNTEAFF. CDR3 nucleotide sequence: TGCAGCGTTACAACGAACACTGAAGCTTTCTTT.

The chain combines TRBV29-1 with TRBJ1-1, with TRBD1 matching over 8 bases. V lost 4 bases and J lost 1; bases outside the gene matches: 2. The germline CDR1 and CDR2 sequences are SQVTM and ANQGSEA. The CDR3 runs to 13 residues. The CDR3 spells CSVGTGWNTEAFF. CDR3 DNA: TGCAGCGTTGGGACAGGGTGGAACACTGAAGCTTTCTTT.